One and the same sample provided the 14 T cell receptor beta chains below, sequenced in a study of T cell responses to AZD1222 COVID-19 vaccine. Libraries were prepared by immunoSEQ multiplex PCR; TCRdb keeps only in-frame clonotypes and omits some of them. Among some 150,000 clones listed, about nine tenths were seen once. Sequencing was performed on peripheral blood, taken on day 0 of AZD1222 vaccination. These receptors came from an adult in good health.

This clone was counted once. The chain joins TRBV4-1 to TRBJ1-1, with 7 bases aligning to TRBD1. The CDR3 is made up of 14 amino acids. V dropped 2 bases and J dropped 1; count of bases not matched to a gene: 1. The germline CDR1 and CDR2 sequences are MGHRA and YSYEKL. This CDR3 is CASSQNRGNTEAFF. The CDR3 region has the DNA TGCGCCAGCAGCCAAAACAGGGGGAACACTGAAGCTTTCTTT.

V is TRBV25-1 and J is TRBJ2-7, with 7 bases identical to TRBD1. V was pared by 5 bases and J by 3 bases, with 13 bases of the junction left unmatched. The CDR3 extends over 16 amino acids. Germline V lookup: CDR1 MGHDK, CDR2 SYGVNS. CDR3 region: CASSMSAGTVLYEQYF. The CDR3 DNA reads as TGTGCCAGCAGTATGAGCGCCGGGACAGTTCTCTACGAGCAGTACTTC.

The V gene is TRBV6-2 or TRBV6-3, the J gene TRBJ2-5; D could derive from TRBD1 or TRBD2 (5 bases each). CDR1 and CDR2 (germline): MNHEY, SVGEGT. The CDR3 has 15 residues. Trimming pared 2 bases from V and 6 bases from J, leaving 16 bases between. As DNA, the CDR3 is TGTGCCAGCAGTTACCGGTCTGGGACCAGCCAGACCCAGTACTTC. Its protein is CASSYRSGTSQTQYF.

The J gene is TRBJ1-3, the V gene TRBV15; D not resolved. The CDR3 sequence is 16 residues long. Germline V gene sequence: CDR1 LNHNV, CDR2 YYDKDF (reference sequence). Trimming removed 2 bases from V and 0 bases from J, with 11 bases in between. The CDR3 nucleotides read TGTGCCACCAGCAGATCGGACCCAAGCTCTGGAAACACCATATATTTT. Its translation: CATSRSDPSSGNTIYF.

The chain links TRBV14 to TRBJ2-1; D is ambiguous. V lost 1 base and J 7 bases, leaving 17 bases between the germline ends. Germline V CDR1 and CDR2: SGHDN, FVKESK. The CDR3 contains 16 residues. The CDR3 sequence is CASSQGTQSARNEQFF. CDR3 bases: TGTGCCAGCAGCCAAGGGACCCAATCCGCCCGAAATGAGCAGTTCTTC.

The V gene is TRBV19, the J gene TRBJ1-1, with 7 bases fitting TRBD1. The trim removed 1 base at V and 6 bases at J, leaving 2 bases unmatched. Germline CDR1 is LNHDA and CDR2 is SQIVND (reference sequence). This CDR3 comprises 13 residues. The CDR3, as DNA: TGTGCCAGTAGTATAGTTACAGGGGCTGAAGCTTTCTTT. It yields the protein CASSIVTGAEAFF.

J is TRBJ1-1 and V is TRBV7-9; perhaps TRBD1 as D (6 bases). The CDR3 loop spans 16 amino acids. Germline CDR1 is SEHNR and CDR2 is FQNEAQ (reference sequence). The V end lost 4 bases, the J end lost 7 bases, and 22 bases lay between the germline ends. The CDR3 loop reads CASSSVGRGTKIEAFF. CDR3 nucleotide sequence: TGTGCCAGCAGCTCGGTAGGCAGAGGGACAAAAATTGAAGCTTTCTTT.

This clone has just a few counts. The chain joins TRBV7-2 to TRBJ1-6, with TRBD1 identical over 7 bases. The CDR3 runs to 18 residues. With 4 bases clipped from V and 4 bases from J, the junction kept 13 bases outside the gene matches. Looked up from germline, CDR1 is SGHTA and CDR2 is FQGNSA. CDR3 sequence reads: CASSSRTGGTVYNSPLHF. In nucleotides, the CDR3 is TGTGCCAGCAGCTCCCGGACGGGAGGGACAGTATATAATTCACCCCTCCACTTT. The variable domain in full, with the rest retrieved from reference TRBV7-2 and TRBJ1-6, is GAGVSQSPSNKVTEKGKDVELRCDPISGHTALYWYRQSLGQGLEFLIYFQGNSAPDKSGLPSDRFSAERTGGSVSTLTIQRTQQEDSAVYLCASSSRTGGTVYNSPLHFGNGTRLTVT.

The gene calls are TRBV6-5 and TRBJ2-7, with D possibly being TRBD2 (5 bases). Trimming left V 0 bases short and J 4 bases short, with 13 bases between. The germline gives CDR1 MNHEY, CDR2 SVGAGI. The CDR3 is made up of 15 amino acids. This chain's CDR3 is CASSYSSTGSYEQYF. Here the CDR3 DNA reads TGTGCCAGCAGTTACTCCTCCACGGGGAGTTACGAGCAGTACTTC.

This chain links TRBV27 with TRBJ2-1; 12 bases map to TRBD2. Germline V gene data show CDR1 as MNHEY and CDR2 as SMNVEV (reference sequence). The CDR3 runs 16 residues. The V segment lost 5 bases and the J segment 7 bases; nucleotides outside the gene matches: 9. The CDR3 DNA reads as TGTGCCAGCAGTGCTCCGGGACTAGCGGGCGGAAATGAGCAGTTCTTC. Translation gives CASSAPGLAGGNEQFF.

The genes are TRBV15 and TRBJ1-1; weak D call: TRBD1 (6 bases). Germline V CDR1 and CDR2: LNHNV, YYDKDF (reference sequence). This CDR3 contains 15 residues. With 0 bases removed from V and 1 base from J, the gap between germline ends came to 9 bases. Written as DNA, the CDR3 is TGTGCCACCAGCAGAGATGGCAGGGGGAACACTGAAGCTTTCTTT. This sequence encodes CATSRDGRGNTEAFF.

V and J are TRBV30 and TRBJ1-2; D is unclear. CDR3 size: 12 residues. The germline V gene has CDR1 GTSNPN and CDR2 SVGIG (reference sequence). V lost 4 bases and J 4 bases, leaving 10 bases between the germline ends. CDR3 protein: CAWTPQGYGYTF. As DNA, the CDR3 is TGTGCCTGGACCCCGCAAGGCTATGGCTACACCTTC.

This rearrangement joins TRBV18 to TRBJ2-2; 13 nucleotides align to TRBD2. The J segment lost 4 bases and the V segment lost 3 bases, leaving 2 bases of the junction unmatched. This CDR3 is built from 16 residues. CDR1 and CDR2 (germline): KGHSH, LQKENI. The CDR3 loop reads CASSPGLAGTTGELFF. As DNA, the CDR3 is TGTGCCAGCTCACCGGGACTAGCGGGGACCACCGGGGAGCTGTTTTTT. Variable domain in full (rest from reference TRBV18 and TRBJ2-2): NAGVMQNPRHLVRRRGQEARLRCSPMKGHSHVYWYRQLPEEGLKFMVYLQKENIIDESGMPKERFSAEFPKEGPSILRIQQVVRGDSAAYFCASSPGLAGTTGELFFGEGSRLTVL.

The chain uses TRBV7-9 and TRBJ2-7, with D tentatively TRBD1 (5 bases). The CDR3 is made up of 14 amino acids. V lost 5 bases and J lost 6, with 17 bases in between. CDR1 is SEHNR and CDR2 is FQNEAQ in the germline V gene (reference sequence). The CDR3 nucleotides are TGTGCCAGCAGCCTACAGGAGACCCAGATCGAGCAGTACTTC. Residues: CASSLQETQIEQYF.